This TCR beta chain emerged from a study of T cells in Graves' hyperthyroidism and ophthalmopathy. Notes on the study in general: Ophthalmopathy was predicted by the model a median of approximately 6 months ahead of onset. In blood, most of the thyroid clonotypes expanded above 0.001 were also present.

The table lists this clonotype with many counts. The antigen remains undetermined. Trimming took 8 bases from V and 4 from J, leaving 11 bases between them. The CDR3 has 12 amino acids. Germline CDR1 and CDR2: SNHLY and FYNNEI. Patients were aged 18 to 65, had disease duration under 2 months, and had newly diagnosed hyperthyroidism. Each diagnosis was grounded in clinical symptoms, serum thyroxine and TRAb, thyroid ultrasound, and orbital computed tomography. RNA transcripts gave rise to amplified TCR beta CDR3 regions. A first-round RT-PCR of the TCR CDR3 used the HTBI primer set. A single record per CDR3 protein comes from TCRdb applying MiXCR to the multiplex PCR reads. The top ten hold roughly 44% of the sample, which has over 200,000 distinct CDR3 sequences, approximately 16% seen once.

The sequence was obtained from a man between 40 and 49 years old with Graves' hyperthyroidism. This sequence joins TRBV2 and TRBJ1-2, with no clear D. Sequenced: blood. CDR3 coding DNA: TGTGCCAGCCACGCTTCTGGCTATGGCTACACCTTC. The encoded protein is CASHASGYGYTF. Looking up the rest from reference TRBV2 and TRBJ1-2 gives the full variable domain: EPEVTQTPSHQVTQMGQEVILRCVPISNHLYFYWYRQILGQKVEFLVSFYNNEISEKSEIFDDQFSVERPDGSNFTLKIRSTKLEDSAMYFCASHASGYGYTFGSGTRLTVV.